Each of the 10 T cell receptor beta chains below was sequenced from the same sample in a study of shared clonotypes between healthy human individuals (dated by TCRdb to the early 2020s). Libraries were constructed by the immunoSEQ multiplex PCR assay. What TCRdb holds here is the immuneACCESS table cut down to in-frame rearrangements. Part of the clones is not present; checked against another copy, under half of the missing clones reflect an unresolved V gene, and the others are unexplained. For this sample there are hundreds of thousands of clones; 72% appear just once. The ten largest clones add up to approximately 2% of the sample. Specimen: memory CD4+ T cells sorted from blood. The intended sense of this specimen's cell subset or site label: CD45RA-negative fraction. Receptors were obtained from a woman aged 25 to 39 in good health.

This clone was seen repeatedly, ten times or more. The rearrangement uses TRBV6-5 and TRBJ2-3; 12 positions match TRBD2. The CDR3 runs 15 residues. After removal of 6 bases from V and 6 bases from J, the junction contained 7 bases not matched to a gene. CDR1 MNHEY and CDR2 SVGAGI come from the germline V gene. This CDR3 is CASRPSGRASDTQYF. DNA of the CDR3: TGTGCCAGCAGACCTAGCGGGAGGGCCTCCGATACGCAGTATTTT.

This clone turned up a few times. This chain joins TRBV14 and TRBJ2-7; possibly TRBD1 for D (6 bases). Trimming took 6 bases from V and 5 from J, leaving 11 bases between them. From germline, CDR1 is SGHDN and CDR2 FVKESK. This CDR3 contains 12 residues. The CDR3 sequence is CASSHRENEQYF. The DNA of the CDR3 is TGTGCCAGCAGTCACAGGGAAAACGAGCAGTACTTC.

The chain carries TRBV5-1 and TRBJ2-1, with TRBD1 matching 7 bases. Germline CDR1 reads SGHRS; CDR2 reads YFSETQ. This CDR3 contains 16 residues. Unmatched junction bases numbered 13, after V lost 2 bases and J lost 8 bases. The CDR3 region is CASSFVGGPRSDEQFF. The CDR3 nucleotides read TGCGCCAGCAGCTTTGTAGGGGGCCCCCGTTCTGATGAGCAGTTCTTC.

As DNA, the CDR3 is TGCGCCAGCAGCCCCCTCAGGGCAGGGCGCGCTAATGAAAAACTGTTTTTT. Its translation is CASSPLRAGRANEKLFF. The V and J genes are TRBV5-1 and TRBJ1-4; tentative D call: TRBD1 (5 bases). The ends were cut back, 4 bases at V and 3 bases at J, with 19 bases in the middle. The CDR3 length is 17 residues. Germline loops: CDR1 SGHRS, CDR2 YFSETQ.

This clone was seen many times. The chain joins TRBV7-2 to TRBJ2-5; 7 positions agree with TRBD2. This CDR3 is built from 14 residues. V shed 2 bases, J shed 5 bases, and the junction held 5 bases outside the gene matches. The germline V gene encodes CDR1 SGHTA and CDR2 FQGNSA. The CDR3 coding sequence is TGTGCCAGCAGCTTACAGCGGGATGTGGAGACCCAGTACTTC. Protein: CASSLQRDVETQYF.

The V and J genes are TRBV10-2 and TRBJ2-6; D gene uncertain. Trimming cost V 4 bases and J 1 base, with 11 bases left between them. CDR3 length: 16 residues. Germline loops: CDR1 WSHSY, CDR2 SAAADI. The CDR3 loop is CASSGRGTSGANVLTF. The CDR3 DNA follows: TGCGCCAGCAGTGGAAGAGGAACTTCTGGGGCCAACGTCCTGACTTTC.

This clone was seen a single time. CDR3 loop: CASSRWGAGVFGEQFF. The CDR3 DNA is TGCGCCAGCAGTAGATGGGGAGCGGGAGTTTTCGGTGAGCAGTTCTTC. The rearrangement uses TRBV4-1 and TRBJ2-1; 8 bases are a match to TRBD2. Trimming cost V 6 bases and J 9 bases; bases outside gene matches: 16. This CDR3 has 16 amino acids. Germline CDR1 MGHRA, CDR2 YSYEKL.

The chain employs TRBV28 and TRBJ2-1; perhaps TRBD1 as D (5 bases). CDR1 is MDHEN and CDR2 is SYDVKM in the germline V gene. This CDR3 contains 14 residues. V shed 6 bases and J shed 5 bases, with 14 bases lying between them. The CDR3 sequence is CASSPWGGNNEQFF. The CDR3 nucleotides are TGTGCCAGCAGCCCCTGGGGCGGAAACAATGAGCAGTTCTTC.

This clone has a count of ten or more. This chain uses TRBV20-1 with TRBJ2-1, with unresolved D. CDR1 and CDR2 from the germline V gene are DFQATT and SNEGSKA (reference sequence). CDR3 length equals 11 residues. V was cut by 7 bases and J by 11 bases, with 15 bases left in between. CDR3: CSVSRAEQQFF. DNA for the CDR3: TGCAGTGTTTCCCGCGCGGAACAGCAGTTCTTC.

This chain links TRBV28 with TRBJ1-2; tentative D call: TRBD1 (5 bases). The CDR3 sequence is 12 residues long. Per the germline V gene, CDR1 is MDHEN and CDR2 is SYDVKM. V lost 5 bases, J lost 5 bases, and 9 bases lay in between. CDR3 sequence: CASSARQYGYTF. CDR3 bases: TGTGCCAGCAGTGCACGACAGTATGGCTACACCTTC.